This T cell receptor beta chain was documented in a study of vaccination effects on CD4 cells after COVID-19. Study conclusions and caveats: Infection-derived and vaccine-derived clones contracted markedly late after vaccination.

Germline V CDR1 and CDR2: SGHNT, YYREEE (reference sequence). The CDR3 covers 14 residues. Trimming removed 5 bases from V and 0 bases from J, with 11 bases in between. In the ViraFEST assay, antigen-specific CD4+ clonotypes were identified by expansion after peptide-pool stimulation. Isolating CD4+ T cells followed approximately nine days of culture. Between March and December 2020, the person had a SARS-CoV-2 infection that PCR confirmed. PBMC were cultured at a few million per well with 10 IU/ml IL-2 and 9.5 to 10 ug/ml peptides. Cells had half their medium changed to IL-2 medium on days 3 and 7. A note on this clone: Antigen: not known.

Profiled with immunoSEQ multiplex PCR; TCRdb holds only in-frame clones, not every one. Among 35,000 to 45,000 clones listed, just under 75% were seen once. The V and J genes are TRBV5-4 and TRBJ2-5; no reliable D call. The source was CD4+ T cells from PBMCs cultured with a peptide pool, collected before COVID-19 vaccination. This TCR was recovered from a human donor who had a prior SARS-CoV-2 infection. This chain's CDR3 is CASRARRDQETQYF. CDR3 sequence (DNA): TGTGCCAGCAGGGCCCGACGGGACCAAGAGACCCAGTACTTC.